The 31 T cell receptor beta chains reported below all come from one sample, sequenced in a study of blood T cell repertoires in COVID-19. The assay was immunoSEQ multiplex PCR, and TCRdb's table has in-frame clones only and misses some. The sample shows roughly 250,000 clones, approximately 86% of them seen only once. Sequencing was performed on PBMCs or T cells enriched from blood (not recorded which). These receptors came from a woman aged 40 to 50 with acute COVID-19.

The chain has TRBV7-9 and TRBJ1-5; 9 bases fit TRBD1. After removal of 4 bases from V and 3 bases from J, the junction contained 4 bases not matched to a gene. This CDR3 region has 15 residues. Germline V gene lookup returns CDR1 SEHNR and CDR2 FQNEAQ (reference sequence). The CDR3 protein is CASSSGTGPNQPQHF. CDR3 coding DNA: TGTGCCAGCAGCTCCGGGACAGGGCCCAATCAGCCCCAGCATTTT.

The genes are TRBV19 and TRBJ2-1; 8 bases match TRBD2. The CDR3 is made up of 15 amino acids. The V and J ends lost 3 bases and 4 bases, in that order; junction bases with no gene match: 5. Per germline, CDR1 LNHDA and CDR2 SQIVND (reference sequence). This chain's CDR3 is CASSIAGGWYNEQFF. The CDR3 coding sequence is TGTGCCAGTAGTATCGCGGGGGGTTGGTACAATGAGCAGTTCTTC.

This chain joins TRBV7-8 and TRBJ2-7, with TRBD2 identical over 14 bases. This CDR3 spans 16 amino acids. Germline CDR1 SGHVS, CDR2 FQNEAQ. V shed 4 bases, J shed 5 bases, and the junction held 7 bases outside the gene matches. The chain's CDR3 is CASSYGTSGRQDEQYF. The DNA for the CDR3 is TGTGCCAGCAGCTACGGGACTAGCGGGAGACAGGACGAGCAGTACTTC.

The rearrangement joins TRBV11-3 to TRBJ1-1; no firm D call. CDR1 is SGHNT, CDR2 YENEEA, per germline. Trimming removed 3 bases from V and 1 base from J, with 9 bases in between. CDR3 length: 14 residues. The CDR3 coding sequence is TGTGCCAGCAGCTTTGACACTGAGAACACTGAAGCTTTCTTT. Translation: CASSFDTENTEAFF. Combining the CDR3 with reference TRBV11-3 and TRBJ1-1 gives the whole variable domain EAGVVQSPRYKIIEKKQPVAFWCNPISGHNTLYWYLQNLGQGPELLIRYENEEAVDDSQLPKDRFSAERLKGVDSTLKIQPAELGDSAVYLCASSFDTENTEAFFGQGTRLTVV.

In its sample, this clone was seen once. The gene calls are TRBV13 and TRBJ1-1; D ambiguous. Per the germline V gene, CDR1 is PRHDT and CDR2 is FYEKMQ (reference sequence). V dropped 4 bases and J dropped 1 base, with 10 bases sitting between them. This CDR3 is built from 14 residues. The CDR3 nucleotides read TGTGCCAGCAGCTCCCTGGCGGCGAACACTGAAGCTTTCTTT. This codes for CASSSLAANTEAFF.

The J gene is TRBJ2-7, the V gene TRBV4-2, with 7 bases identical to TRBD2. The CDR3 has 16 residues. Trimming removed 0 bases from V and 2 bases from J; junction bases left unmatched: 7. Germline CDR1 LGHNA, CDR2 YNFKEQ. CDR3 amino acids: CASSQDRGSLTYEQYF. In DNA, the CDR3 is TGTGCCAGCAGCCAAGATCGCGGGAGCCTAACCTACGAGCAGTACTTC.

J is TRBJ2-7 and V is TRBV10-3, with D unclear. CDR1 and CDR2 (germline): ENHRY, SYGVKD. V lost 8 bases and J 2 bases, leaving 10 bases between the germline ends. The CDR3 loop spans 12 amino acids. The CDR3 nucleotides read TGTGCCATCGGTGGAGTTACCTACGAGCAGTACTTC. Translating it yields CAIGGVTYEQYF.

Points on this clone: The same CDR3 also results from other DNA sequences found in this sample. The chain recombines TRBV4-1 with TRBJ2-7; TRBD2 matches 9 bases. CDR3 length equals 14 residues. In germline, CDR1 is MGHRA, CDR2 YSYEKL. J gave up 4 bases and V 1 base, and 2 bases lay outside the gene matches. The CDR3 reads CASSQGLAGYEQYF. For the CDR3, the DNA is TGCGCCAGCAGCCAAGGCCTAGCGGGATACGAGCAGTACTTC.

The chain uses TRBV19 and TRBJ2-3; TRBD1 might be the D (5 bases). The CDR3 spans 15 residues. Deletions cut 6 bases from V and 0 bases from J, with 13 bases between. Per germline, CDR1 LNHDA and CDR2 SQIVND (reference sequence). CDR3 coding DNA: TGTGCCAGTAGCCCGGACACCGCTAGCACAGATACGCAGTATTTT. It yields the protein CASSPDTASTDTQYF.

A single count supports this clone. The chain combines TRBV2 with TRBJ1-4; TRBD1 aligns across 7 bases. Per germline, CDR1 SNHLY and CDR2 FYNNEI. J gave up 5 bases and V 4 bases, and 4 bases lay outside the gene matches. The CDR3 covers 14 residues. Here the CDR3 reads CASSVGQINEKLFF. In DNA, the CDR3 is TGTGCCAGCAGTGTGGGACAGATCAATGAAAAACTGTTTTTT.

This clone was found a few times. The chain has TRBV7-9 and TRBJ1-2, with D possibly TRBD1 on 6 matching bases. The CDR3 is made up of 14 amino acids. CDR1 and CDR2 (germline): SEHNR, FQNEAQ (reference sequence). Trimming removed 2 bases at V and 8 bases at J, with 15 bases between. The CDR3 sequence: CASSLTIRGEGYTF. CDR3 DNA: TGTGCCAGCAGCTTAACGATCAGGGGTGAGGGCTACACCTTC.

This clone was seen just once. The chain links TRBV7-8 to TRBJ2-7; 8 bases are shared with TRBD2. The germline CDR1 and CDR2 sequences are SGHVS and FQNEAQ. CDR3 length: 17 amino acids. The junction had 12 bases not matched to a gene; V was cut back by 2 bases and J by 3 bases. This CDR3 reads CASSLPWASGWGYEQYF. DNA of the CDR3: TGTGCCAGCAGCTTACCCTGGGCTAGCGGGTGGGGCTACGAGCAGTACTTC.

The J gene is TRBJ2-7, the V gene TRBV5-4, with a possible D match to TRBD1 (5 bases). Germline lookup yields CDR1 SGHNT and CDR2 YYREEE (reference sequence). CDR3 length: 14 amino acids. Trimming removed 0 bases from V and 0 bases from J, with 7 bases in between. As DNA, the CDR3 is TGTGCCAGCAGCTTGGACAGGATCTCCTACGAGCAGTACTTC. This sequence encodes CASSLDRISYEQYF.

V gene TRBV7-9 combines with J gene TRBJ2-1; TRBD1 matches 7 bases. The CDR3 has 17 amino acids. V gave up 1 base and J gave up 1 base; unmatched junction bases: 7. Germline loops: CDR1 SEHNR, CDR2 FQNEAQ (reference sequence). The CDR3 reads CASSLGVGGWSYNEQFF. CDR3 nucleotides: TGTGCCAGCAGCTTAGGTGTAGGGGGCTGGTCCTACAATGAGCAGTTCTTC.

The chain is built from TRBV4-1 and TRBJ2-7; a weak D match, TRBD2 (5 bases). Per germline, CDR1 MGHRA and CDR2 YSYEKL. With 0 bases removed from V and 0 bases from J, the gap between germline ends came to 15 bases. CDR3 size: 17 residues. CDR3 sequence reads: CASSQEVNGLSSYEQYF. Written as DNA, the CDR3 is TGCGCCAGCAGCCAAGAAGTAAATGGACTTAGCTCCTACGAGCAGTACTTC.

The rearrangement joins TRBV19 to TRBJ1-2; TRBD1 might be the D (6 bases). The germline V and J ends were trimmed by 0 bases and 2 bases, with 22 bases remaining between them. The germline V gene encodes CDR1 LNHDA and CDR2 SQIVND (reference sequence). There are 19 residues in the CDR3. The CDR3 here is CASSIEGAGAFSSNYGYTF. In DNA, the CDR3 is TGTGCCAGTAGTATAGAGGGTGCAGGGGCCTTCTCTTCCAACTATGGCTACACCTTC.

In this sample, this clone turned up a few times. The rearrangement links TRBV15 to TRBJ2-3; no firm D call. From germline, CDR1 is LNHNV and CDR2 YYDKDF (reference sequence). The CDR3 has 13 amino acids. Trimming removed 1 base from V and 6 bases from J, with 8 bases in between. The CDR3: CATSRGPADTQYF. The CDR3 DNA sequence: TGTGCCACCAGCAGAGGCCCAGCGGATACGCAGTATTTT.

CDR3 sequence: CASSKTGHQPQHF. The CDR3 bases are TGTGCCAGCAGCAAGACAGGACATCAGCCCCAGCATTTT. The V gene is TRBV9, the J gene TRBJ1-5; possible D gene TRBD1, 6 bases. The CDR3 totals 13 residues. From germline, CDR1 is SGDLS and CDR2 YYNGEE. V was cut by 4 bases and J by 5 bases, with 10 bases left in between.

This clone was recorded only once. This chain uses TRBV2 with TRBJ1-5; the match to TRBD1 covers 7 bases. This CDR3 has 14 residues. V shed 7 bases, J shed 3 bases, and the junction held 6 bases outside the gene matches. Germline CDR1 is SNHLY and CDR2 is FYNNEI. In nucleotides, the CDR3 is TGTGCCAGCAACCGACAGGGTGACAATCAGCCCCAGCATTTT. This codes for CASNRQGDNQPQHF.

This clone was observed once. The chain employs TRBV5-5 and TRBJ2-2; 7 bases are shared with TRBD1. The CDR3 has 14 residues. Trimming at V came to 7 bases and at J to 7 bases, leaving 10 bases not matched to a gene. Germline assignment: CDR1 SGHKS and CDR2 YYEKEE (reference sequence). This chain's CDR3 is CASSWTGGNGELFF. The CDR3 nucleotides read TGTGCCAGCTCCTGGACAGGAGGCAACGGGGAGCTGTTTTTT.

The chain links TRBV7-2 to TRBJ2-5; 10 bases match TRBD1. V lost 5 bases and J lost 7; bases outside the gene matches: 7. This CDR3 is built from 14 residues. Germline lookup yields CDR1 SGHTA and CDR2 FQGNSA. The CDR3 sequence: CASSRGQGSMTQYF. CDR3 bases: TGTGCCAGCAGCCGGGGACAGGGGTCAATGACCCAGTACTTC.

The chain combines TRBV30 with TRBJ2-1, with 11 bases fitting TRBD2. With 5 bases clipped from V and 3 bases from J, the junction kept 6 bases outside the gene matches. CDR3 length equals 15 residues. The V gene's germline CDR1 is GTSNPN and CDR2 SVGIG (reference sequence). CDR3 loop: CAWDPGLAGYNEQFF. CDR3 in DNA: TGTGCCTGGGACCCCGGACTAGCGGGCTACAATGAGCAGTTCTTC.

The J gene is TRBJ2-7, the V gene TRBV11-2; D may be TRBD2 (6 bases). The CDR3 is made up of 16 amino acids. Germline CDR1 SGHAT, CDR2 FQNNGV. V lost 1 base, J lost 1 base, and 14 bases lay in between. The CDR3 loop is CASSLAQPGRSYEQYF. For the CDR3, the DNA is TGTGCCAGCAGCTTAGCCCAGCCGGGGAGGTCCTACGAGCAGTACTTC.

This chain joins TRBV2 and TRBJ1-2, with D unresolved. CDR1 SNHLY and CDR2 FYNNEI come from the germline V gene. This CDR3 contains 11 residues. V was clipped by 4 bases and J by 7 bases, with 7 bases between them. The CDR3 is CASSVVVGYTF. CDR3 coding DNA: TGTGCCAGCAGTGTCGTTGTTGGCTACACCTTC.

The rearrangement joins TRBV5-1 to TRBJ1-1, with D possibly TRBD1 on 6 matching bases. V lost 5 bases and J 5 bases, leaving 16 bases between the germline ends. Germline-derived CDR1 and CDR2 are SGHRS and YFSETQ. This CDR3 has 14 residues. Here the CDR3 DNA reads TGCGCCAGCAGTAAAGGACAGACACTAACTGAAGCTTTCTTT. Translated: CASSKGQTLTEAFF.

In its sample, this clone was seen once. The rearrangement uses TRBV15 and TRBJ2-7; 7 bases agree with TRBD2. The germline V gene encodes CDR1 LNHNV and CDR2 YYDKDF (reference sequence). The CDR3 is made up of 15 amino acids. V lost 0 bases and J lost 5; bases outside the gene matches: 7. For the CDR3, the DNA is TGTGCCACCAGCAGAGATCTGGCGGGAGAGGACGAGCAGTACTTC. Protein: CATSRDLAGEDEQYF.

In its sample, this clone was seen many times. The CDR3 DNA is TGTGCCAGAAGCTTGGGACAGGGGTACTATGGCTACACCTTC. This codes for CARSLGQGYYGYTF. The chain carries TRBV5-3 and TRBJ1-2; 8 nucleotides match TRBD1. TRBV5-3 is an ORF, and what it does is uncertain. Losses at the gene ends were 0 bases for V and 3 bases for J; bases not matched to a gene: 1. CDR3 length: 14 amino acids.

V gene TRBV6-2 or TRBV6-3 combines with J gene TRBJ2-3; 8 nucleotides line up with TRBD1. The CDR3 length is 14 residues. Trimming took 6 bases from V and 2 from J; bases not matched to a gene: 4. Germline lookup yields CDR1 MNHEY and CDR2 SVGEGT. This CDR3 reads CASSLTGATDTQYF. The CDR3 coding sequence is TGTGCCAGCAGCCTGACAGGGGCCACAGATACGCAGTATTTT.

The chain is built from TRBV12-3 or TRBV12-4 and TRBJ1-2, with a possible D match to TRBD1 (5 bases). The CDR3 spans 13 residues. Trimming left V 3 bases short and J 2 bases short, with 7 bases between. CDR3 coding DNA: TGTGCCAGCAGTTTCCCAGGGAACTATGGCTACACCTTC. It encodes CASSFPGNYGYTF.

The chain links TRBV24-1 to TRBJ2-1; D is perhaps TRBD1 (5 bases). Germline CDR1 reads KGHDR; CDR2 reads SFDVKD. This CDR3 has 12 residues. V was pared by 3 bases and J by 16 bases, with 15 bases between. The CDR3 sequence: CATSDGSRALFF. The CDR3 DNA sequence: TGTGCCACCAGTGATGGGTCCAGGGCTCTCTTCTTC.

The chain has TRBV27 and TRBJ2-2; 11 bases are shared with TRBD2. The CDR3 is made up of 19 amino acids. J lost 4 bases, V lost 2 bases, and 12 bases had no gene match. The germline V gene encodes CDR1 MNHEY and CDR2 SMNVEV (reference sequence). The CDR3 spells CASSLIGTSGRLGTGELFF. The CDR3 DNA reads TGTGCCAGCAGTTTAATAGGGACTAGCGGACGACTGGGCACCGGGGAGCTGTTTTTT.